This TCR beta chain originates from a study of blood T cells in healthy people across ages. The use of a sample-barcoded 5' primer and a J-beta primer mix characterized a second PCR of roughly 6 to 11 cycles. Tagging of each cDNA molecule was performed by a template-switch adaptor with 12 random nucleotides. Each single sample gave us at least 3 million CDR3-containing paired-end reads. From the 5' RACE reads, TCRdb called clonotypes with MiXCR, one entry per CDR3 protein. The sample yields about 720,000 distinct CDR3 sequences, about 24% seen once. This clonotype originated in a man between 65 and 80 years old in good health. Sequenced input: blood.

The CDR3 loop is CSAHGQVNQPQHF. CDR3 bases: TGCAGTGCTCATGGACAGGTCAATCAGCCCCAGCATTTT. V gene TRBV20-1 combines with J gene TRBJ1-5, with 7 bases fitting TRBD1. J was trimmed by 3 bases and V by 5 bases; bases with no gene match: 4. Germline V gene sequence: CDR1 DFQATT, CDR2 SNEGSKA (reference sequence). The CDR3 has 13 amino acids.